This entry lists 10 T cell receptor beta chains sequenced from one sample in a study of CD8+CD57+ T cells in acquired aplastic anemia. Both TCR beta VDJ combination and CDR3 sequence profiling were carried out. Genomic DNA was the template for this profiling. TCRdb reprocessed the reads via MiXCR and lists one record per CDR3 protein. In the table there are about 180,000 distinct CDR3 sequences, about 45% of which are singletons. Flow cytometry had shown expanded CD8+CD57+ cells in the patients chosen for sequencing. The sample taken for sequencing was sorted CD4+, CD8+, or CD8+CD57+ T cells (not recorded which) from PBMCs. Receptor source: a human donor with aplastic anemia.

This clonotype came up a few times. The CDR3 is CASSVDGQGADEQYF. CDR3 in DNA: TGTGCCAGCAGCGTAGATGGGCAGGGGGCAGACGAGCAGTACTTC. This chain links TRBV9 with TRBJ2-7; 8 bases match TRBD1. CDR3 size: 15 residues. The junction had 7 bases not matched to a gene; V was cut back by 0 bases and J by 5 bases. CDR1 and CDR2 from the germline V gene are SGDLS and YYNGEE.

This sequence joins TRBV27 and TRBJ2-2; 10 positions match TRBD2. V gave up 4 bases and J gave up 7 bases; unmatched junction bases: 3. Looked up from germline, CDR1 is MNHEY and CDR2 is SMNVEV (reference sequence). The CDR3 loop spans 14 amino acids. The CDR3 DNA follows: TGTGCCAGCAGTTCGGGACTAGCGAGCGGGGAGCTGTTTTTT. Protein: CASSSGLASGELFF.

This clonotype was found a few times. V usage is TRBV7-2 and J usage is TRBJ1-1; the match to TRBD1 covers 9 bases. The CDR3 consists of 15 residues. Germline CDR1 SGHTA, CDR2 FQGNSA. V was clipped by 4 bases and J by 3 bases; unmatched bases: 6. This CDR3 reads CASSSNRGRDTEAFF. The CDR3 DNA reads TGTGCCAGCAGCTCTAACAGGGGGCGGGACACTGAAGCTTTCTTT.

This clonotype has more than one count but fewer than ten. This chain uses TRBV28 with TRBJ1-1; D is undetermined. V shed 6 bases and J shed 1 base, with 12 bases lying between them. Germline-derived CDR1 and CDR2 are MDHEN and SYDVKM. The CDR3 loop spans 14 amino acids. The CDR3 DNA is TGTGCCAGCAGCCAACCGGCTCGGAACACTGAAGCTTTCTTT. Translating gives CASSQPARNTEAFF.

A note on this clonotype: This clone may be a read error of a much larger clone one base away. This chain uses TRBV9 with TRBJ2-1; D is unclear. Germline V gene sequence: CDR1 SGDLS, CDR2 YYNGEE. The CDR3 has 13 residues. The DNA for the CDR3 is TGTGCCAGCAGCGTTGACTCCTACGATGAGCAGTTCTTC. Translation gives CASSVDSYDEQFF.

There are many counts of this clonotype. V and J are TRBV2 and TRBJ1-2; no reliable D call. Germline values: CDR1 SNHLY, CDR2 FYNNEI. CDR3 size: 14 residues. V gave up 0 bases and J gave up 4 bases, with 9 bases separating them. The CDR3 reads CASSEARQIYGYTF. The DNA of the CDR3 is TGTGCCAGCAGTGAAGCGCGGCAGATCTATGGCTACACCTTC.

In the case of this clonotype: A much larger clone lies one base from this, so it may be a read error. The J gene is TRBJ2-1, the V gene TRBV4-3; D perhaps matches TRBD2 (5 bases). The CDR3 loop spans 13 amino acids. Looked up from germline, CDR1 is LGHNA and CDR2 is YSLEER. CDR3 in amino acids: CASSQRVRDEQSF. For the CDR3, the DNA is TGCGCCAGCAGCCAGAGGGTGCGCGATGAGCAGTCCTTC.

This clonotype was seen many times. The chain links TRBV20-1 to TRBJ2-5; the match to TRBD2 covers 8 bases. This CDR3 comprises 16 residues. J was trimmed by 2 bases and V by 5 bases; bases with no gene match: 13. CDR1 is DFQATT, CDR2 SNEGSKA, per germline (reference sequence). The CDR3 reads CSAEPFGRGGQETQYF. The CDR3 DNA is TGCAGTGCTGAACCTTTCGGTCGGGGGGGGCAAGAGACCCAGTACTTC.

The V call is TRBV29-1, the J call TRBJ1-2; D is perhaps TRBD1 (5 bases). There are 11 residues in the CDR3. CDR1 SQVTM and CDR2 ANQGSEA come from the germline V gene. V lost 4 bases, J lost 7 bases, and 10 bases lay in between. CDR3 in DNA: TGCAGCGTTGGGCAGGGAGGTGGCTACACCTTC. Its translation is CSVGQGGGYTF.

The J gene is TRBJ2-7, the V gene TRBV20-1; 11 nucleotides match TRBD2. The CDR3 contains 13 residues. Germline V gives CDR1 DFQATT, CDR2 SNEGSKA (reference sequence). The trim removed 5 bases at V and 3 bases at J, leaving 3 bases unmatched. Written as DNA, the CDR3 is TGCAGTGCTTCGACTAGCGGGAACTACGAGCAGTACTTC. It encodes CSASTSGNYEQYF.